This T cell receptor beta chain emerged from a study of cytomegalovirus exposure and HLA in healthy donors. As concerns this clone: Its target is not known.

Clones were sequenced by immunoSEQ multiplex PCR, and TCRdb holds only the in-frame ones, with some missing. The table includes tens of thousands of clones, 85% to 95% detected once. Study outcomes and limitations: The investigators catalogued 150 to 200 TCR beta chains as cytomegalovirus-associated.

Trimming removed 1 base at V and 9 bases at J, with 16 bases between. Germline V gene data show CDR1 as SGHTA and CDR2 as FQGNSA. The CDR3 length is 14 residues. J is TRBJ2-7 and V is TRBV7-2, with no clear D. This receptor was obtained from a man aged 18-30 years in good health and CMV-seronegative. Sequencing used PBMCs. The CDR3: CASSLGPRLVAQYF. In DNA form, the CDR3 reads TGTGCCAGCAGCTTAGGTCCGCGGTTAGTCGCGCAGTACTTC. The full variable domain, completed using reference TRBV7-2 and TRBJ2-7, is GAGVSQSPSNKVTEKGKDVELRCDPISGHTALYWYRQSLGQGLEFLIYFQGNSAPDKSGLPSDRFSAERTGGSVSTLTIQRTQQEDSAVYLCASSLGPRLVAQYFGPGTRLTVT.